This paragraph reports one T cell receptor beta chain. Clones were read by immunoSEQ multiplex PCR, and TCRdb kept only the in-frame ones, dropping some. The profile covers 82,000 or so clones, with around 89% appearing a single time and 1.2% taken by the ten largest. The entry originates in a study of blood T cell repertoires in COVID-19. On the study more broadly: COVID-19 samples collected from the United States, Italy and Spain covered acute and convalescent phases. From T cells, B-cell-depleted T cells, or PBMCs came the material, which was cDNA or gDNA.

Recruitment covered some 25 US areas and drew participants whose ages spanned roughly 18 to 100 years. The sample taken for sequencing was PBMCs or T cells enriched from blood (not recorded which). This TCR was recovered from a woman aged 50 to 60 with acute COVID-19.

This chain's CDR3 is CASSQDLQTGIRGTQYF. The DNA for the CDR3 is TGCGCCAGCAGCCAAGATTTACAGACAGGCATCAGGGGGACCCAGTACTTC. The chain couples TRBV4-3 to TRBJ2-5, with D perhaps TRBD1 (6 bases). This CDR3 spans 17 amino acids. The germline V gene has CDR1 LGHNA and CDR2 YSLEER. Trimming cost V 0 bases and J 7 bases, with 21 bases left between them.